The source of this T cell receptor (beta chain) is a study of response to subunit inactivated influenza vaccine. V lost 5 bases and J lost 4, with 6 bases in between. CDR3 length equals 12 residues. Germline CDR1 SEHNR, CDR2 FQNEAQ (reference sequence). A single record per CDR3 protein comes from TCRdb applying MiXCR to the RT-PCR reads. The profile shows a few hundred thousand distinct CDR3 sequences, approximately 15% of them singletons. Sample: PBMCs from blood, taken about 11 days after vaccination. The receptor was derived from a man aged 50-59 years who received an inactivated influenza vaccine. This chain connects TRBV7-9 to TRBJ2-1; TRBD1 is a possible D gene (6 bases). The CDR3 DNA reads TGTGCCAGCAGCACAGGGTACAATGAGCAGTTCTTC. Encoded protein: CASSTGYNEQFF.